This T cell receptor beta chain was retrieved from a study of identical twins. In this sample, this clonotype turned up a few times. TCRdb called the 5' RACE reads again in MiXCR, with one record for every CDR3 protein. This sample carries about 720,000 distinct CDR3 sequences, over 15% of them seen once, and the ten largest clones take around 13%. The same data also went into a second study, on T cells expressing NK-cell markers. As reported in that work: Certain NKG2C+ T cell clones were expanded, and their HCMV specificity remained unclear.

Sequencing was done on a sample of PBMCs. This clonotype was sampled from a woman aged 18-29 years in good health.

The CDR3 DNA follows: TGTGCCAGCAGCTTGGGCCAGGGGGCGAGTCTTAAGAAGTTCTTC. Translation: CASSLGQGASLKKFF. The chain has TRBV5-4 and TRBJ2-1; 8 bases match TRBD1. This CDR3 is 15 amino acids long. With V trimmed by 0 bases and J by 14 bases, 13 bases remained unmatched. The germline V gene has CDR1 SGHNT and CDR2 YYREEE (reference sequence).